This T cell receptor beta chain derives from a study of technical replicates of blood from a handful of donors. Only in-frame clones appear in the TCRdb table, and some are missing; sequencing was by immunoSEQ multiplex PCR. The repertoire includes tens of thousands of clones, under 99% of them detected once, and over 0.2% sits in the top ten. Germline CDR1 reads SNHLY; CDR2 reads FYNNEI. V lost 6 bases and J lost 4, with 16 bases in between. The CDR3 has 15 amino acids. The chain couples TRBV2 to TRBJ1-5; D might be TRBD1 (5 bases). Sequences were obtained from T cells isolated from PBMCs. This TCR came from a human donor in good health. Here the CDR3 reads CASSAGLSFNQPQHF. The CDR3 coding sequence is TGTGCCAGCAGCGCGGGGCTCTCTTTTAATCAGCCCCAGCATTTT.